Given below is one T cell receptor beta chain in context. Germline V gives CDR1 LNHDA, CDR2 SQIVND (reference sequence). This CDR3 region has 17 residues. Trimming pared 1 base from V and 10 bases from J, leaving 23 bases between. This specimen comes from a study of blood T cell repertoires in COVID-19. Overall study: Samples came from the United States, Italy and Spain, spanning acute and convalescent COVID-19. The cDNA or gDNA used as material had been derived from T cells, B-cell-depleted T cells, or PBMCs.

In the study's own analysis: Amplification of reference gene primers provided the estimated nucleated cell counts. Here immunoSEQ multiplex PCR was the method, and the copy in TCRdb shows in-frame clones only, minus some. The V and J calls and the clone size are those of that table, but D and trimming were determined from the DNA. The sample lists hundreds of thousands of clones; about 85% were seen once. This clonotype was obtained from a woman between 18 and 29 years old with acute or convalescent COVID-19. Sequencing was carried out using peripheral blood. The genes are TRBV19 and TRBJ1-5; tentatively, D is TRBD1 (6 bases). The DNA of the CDR3 is TGTGCCAGTAGTATAGTAGGGCGGACAGTCAAAGCCCGCCCCCAGCATTTT. It encodes CASSIVGRTVKARPQHF.